The subject of this entry is one TCR beta chain. The target antigen is unknown. The data were taken from a study of OX40 agonist ivuxolimab in advanced cancers. At the level of the study: Subjects had a mean age of around 63 years, with a range of roughly 20 to 79; more than 75% were male.

Generated by immunoSEQ multiplex PCR, the TCRdb table keeps only in-frame clones and is missing some. The sample holds 55,000 to 70,000 clones, over 80% seen once. Overall study findings and caveats: Clonal expansion from baseline to week 6 occurred in both CD4+ and CD8+ T cells.

This TCR came from an adult with an advanced solid tumor such as melanoma, head and neck, liver or kidney cancer. The sequencing here drew on CD4+ or CD8+ T cells sorted from blood, taken in a trial of the OX40 agonist ivuxolimab.

The CDR3 DNA sequence: TGTGCCAGCAGCCCGACAGGGGGGGAGCGGGACGAGCAGTACTTC. Residues: CASSPTGGERDEQYF. The chain carries TRBV9 and TRBJ2-5; 9 bases fit TRBD1. The assigned J gene may be wrong: the sequence end matches TRBJ2-7 better. The germline gives CDR1 SGDLS, CDR2 YYNGEE. The CDR3 runs 15 residues.